This TCR beta chain was found in a study of blood T cell repertoires in COVID-19. Study at large: Samples representing acute and convalescent COVID-19 were sourced from the United States, Italy and Spain.

The CDR3 is 14 residues long. CDR1 is SGHRS and CDR2 is YFSETQ in the germline V gene. Trimming took 0 bases from V and 5 from J, leaving 8 bases between them. This clone has just one count. Other DNA sequences in the same sample also yield this CDR3. The protocol was immunoSEQ multiplex PCR, while the TCRdb copy is restricted to in-frame clones and leaves out a portion. This sample yields roughly 200,000 clones, of which more than 85% are seen a single time; 9.5% to 13% belongs to the top ten. Seattle's cohort entered during active infection and was followed longitudinally. The sequence was collected from a woman in her forties or fifties with COVID-19, enrolled during active disease. The rearrangement links TRBV5-1 to TRBJ2-2; tentative D call: TRBD1 (6 bases). Sequencing was carried out using peripheral blood. CDR3 nucleotides: TGCGCCAGCAGCTTGGTAGGGGGAACCGGGGAGCTGTTTTTT. Protein: CASSLVGGTGELFF.